The T cell receptor beta chain under discussion was sequenced for a study of blood T cell repertoires in COVID-19. Study overall: Samples of COVID-19 (acute and convalescent) were obtained from the United States, Italy and Spain. In each case, the material was cDNA or gDNA derived from T cells, B-cell-depleted T cells, or PBMCs.

Participants, roughly 18 to 100 years old, spanned fewer than 30 US areas. Original processing methods: Estimation of nucleated cell counts was performed using reference gene primer amplification. The data were produced by immunoSEQ multiplex PCR, yet TCRdb's version contains in-frame clones alone and is incomplete. V and J calls and clone size follow that table, whereas D and trimming were derived from the DNA. The sample has roughly 150,000 clones, roughly four fifths seen once. This CDR3 is 15 amino acids long. The germline CDR1 and CDR2 sequences are MGHDK and SYGVNS. J gave up 2 bases and V 6 bases, and 8 bases lay outside the gene matches.

The chain is built from TRBV25-1 and TRBJ2-7; TRBD1 matches at 9 bases. The source is a woman aged 18-29 years who had been exposed to COVID-19. Material for sequencing was PBMCs or T cells enriched from blood (not recorded which). The CDR3 reads CASSTTGQGTYEQYF. The CDR3 nucleotides read TGTGCCAGCAGCACAACGGGACAGGGAACCTACGAGCAGTACTTC.